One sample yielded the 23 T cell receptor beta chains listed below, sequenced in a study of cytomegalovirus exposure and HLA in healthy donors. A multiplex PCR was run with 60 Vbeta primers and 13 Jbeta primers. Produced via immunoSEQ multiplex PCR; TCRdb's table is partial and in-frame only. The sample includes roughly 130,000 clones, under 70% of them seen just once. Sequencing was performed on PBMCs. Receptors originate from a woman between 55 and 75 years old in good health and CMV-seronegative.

Here the CDR3 DNA reads TGTGCCAGCAGTTACTCTGAAAATACAGGGAGCACTGAAGCTTTCTTT. The encoded protein is CASSYSENTGSTEAFF. The chain joins TRBV6-6 to TRBJ1-1; D may be TRBD1 (6 bases). Trimming cost V 0 bases and J 4 bases, with 15 bases left between them. Germline CDR1 is MNHNY and CDR2 is SVGAGI (reference sequence). The CDR3 is 16 residues long.

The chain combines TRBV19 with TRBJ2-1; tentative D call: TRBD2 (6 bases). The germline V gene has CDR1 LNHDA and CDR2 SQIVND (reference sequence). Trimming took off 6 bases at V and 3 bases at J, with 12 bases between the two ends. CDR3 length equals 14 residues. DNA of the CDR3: TGTGCCAGTAGACCGGGAGTAAGCTACAATGAGCAGTTCTTC. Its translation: CASRPGVSYNEQFF.

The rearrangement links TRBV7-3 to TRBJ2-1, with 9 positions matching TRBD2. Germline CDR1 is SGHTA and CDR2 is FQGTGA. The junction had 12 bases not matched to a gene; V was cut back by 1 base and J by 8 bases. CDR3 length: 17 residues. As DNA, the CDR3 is TGTGCCAGCAGCTTAAAGGTCCGTAGCGGGAGTTATGATGAGCAGTTCTTC. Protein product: CASSLKVRSGSYDEQFF. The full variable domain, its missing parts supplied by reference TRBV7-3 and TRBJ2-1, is GAGVSQTPSNKVTEKGKYVELRCDPISGHTALYWYRQSLGQGPEFLIYFQGTGAADDSGLPNDRFFAVRPEGSVSTLKIQRTERGDSAVYLCASSLKVRSGSYDEQFFGPGTRLTVL.

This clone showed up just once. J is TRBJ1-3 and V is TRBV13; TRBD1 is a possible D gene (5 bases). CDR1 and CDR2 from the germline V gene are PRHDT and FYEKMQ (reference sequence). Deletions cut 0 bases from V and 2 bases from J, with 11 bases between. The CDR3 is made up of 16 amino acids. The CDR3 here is CASSLGETVTGNTIYF. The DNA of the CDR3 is TGTGCCAGCAGCTTAGGGGAGACAGTTACTGGAAACACCATATATTTT. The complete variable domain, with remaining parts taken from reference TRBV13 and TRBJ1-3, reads AAGVIQSPRHLIKEKRETATLKCYPIPRHDTVYWYQQGPGQDPQFLISFYEKMQSDKGSIPDRFSAQQFSDYHSELNMSSLELGDSALYFCASSLGETVTGNTIYFGEGSWLTVV.

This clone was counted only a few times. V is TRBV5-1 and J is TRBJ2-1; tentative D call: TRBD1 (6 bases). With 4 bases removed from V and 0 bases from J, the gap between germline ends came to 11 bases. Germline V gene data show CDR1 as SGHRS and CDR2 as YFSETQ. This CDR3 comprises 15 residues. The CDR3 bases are TGCGCCAGCAGCGTCCGGGACAACTCCTACAATGAGCAGTTCTTC. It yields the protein CASSVRDNSYNEQFF.

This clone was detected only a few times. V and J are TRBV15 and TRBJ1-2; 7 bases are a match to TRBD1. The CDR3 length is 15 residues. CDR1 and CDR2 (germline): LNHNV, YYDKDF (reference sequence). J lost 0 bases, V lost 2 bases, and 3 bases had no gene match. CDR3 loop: CATSRRGQPNYGYTF. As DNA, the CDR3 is TGTGCCACCAGCAGAAGGGGACAGCCTAACTATGGCTACACCTTC.

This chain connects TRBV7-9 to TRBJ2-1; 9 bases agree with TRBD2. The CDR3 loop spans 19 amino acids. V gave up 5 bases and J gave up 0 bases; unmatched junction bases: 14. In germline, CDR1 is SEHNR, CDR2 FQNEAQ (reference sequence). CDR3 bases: TGTGCCAGCAGCCCCTCTGTCCGGGGTAGCGGGAGCTCCTACAATGAGCAGTTCTTC. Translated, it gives CASSPSVRGSGSSYNEQFF.

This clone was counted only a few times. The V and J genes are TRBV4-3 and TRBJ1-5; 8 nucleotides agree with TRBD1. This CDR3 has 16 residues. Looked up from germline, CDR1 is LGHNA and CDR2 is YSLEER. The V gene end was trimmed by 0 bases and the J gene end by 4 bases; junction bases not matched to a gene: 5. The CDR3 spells CASSQDGTGRNQPQHF. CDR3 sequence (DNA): TGCGCCAGCAGCCAAGATGGGACAGGCCGTAATCAGCCCCAGCATTTT.

In nucleotides, the CDR3 is TGTGCCAGCAGCACTACTAGCGGGAGTGAATACAATGAGCAGTTCTTC. Translated, it gives CASSTTSGSEYNEQFF. This chain uses TRBV21-1 with TRBJ2-1; TRBD2 is taken as the D call from the table, unchecked against the DNA. TRBV21-1 is labeled a pseudogene. The CDR3 spans 16 residues.

The CDR3 is CASGDRGANEKLFF. CDR3 in DNA: TGTGCCAGCGGCGACAGGGGTGCTAATGAAAAACTGTTTTTT. The rearrangement joins TRBV5-6 to TRBJ1-4, with 8 positions matching TRBD1. The germline V gene encodes CDR1 SGHDT and CDR2 YYEEEE. The ends lost 7 bases at V and 3 bases at J; junction bases unmatched: 5. The CDR3 is made up of 14 amino acids.

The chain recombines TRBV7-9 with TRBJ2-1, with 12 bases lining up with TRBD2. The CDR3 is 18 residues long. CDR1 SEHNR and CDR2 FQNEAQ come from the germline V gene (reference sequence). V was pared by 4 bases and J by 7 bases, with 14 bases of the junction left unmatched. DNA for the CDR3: TGTGCCAGCAGCTCGCGAAAAGGCCTAGCGGGGGGGGATAATGAGCAGTTCTTC. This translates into CASSSRKGLAGGDNEQFF.

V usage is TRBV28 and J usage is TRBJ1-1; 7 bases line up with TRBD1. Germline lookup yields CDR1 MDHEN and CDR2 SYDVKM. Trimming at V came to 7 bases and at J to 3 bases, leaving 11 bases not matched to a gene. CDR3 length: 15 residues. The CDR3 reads CASTPDGTAYTEAFF. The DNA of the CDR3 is TGTGCCAGCACCCCGGACGGGACAGCCTACACTGAAGCTTTCTTT.

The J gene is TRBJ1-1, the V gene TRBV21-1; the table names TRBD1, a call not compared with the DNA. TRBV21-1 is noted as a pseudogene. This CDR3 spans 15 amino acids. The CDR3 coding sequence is TGTGCCAGGCAGCAATTGGACAACCTGAACACTGAAGCTTTCTTT. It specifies CARQQLDNLNTEAFF.

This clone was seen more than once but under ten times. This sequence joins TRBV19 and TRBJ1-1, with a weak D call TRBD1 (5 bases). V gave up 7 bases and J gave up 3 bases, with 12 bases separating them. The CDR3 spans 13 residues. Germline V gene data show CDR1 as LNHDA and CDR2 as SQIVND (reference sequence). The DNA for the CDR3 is TGTGCCAGTACCCCCGGGGGTTACACTGAAGCTTTCTTT. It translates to CASTPGGYTEAFF.

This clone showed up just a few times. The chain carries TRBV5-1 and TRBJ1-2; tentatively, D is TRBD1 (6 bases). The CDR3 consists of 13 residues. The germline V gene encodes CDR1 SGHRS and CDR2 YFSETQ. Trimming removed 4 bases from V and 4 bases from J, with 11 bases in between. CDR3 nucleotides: TGCGCCAGCAGCGCTGGACAGCTCTATGGCTACACCTTC. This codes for CASSAGQLYGYTF. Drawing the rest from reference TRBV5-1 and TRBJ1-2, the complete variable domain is KAGVTQTPRYLIKTRGQQVTLSCSPISGHRSVSWYQQTPGQGLQFLFEYFSETQRNKGNFPGRFSGRQFSNSRSEMNVSTLELGDSALYLCASSAGQLYGYTFGSGTRLTVV.

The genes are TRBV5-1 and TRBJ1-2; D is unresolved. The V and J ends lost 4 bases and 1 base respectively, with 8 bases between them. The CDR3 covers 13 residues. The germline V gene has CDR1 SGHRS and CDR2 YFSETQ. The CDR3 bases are TGCGCCAGCAGCGAGGAGGGTAACTATGGCTACACCTTC. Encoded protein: CASSEEGNYGYTF.

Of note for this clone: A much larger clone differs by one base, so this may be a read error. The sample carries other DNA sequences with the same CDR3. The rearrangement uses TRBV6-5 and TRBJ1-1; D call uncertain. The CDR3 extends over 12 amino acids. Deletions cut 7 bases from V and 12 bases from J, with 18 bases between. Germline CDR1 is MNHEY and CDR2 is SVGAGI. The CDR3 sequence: CASTLREGRTFF. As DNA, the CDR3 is TGTGCCAGCACCTTACGGGAGGGCCGCACTTTCTTT.

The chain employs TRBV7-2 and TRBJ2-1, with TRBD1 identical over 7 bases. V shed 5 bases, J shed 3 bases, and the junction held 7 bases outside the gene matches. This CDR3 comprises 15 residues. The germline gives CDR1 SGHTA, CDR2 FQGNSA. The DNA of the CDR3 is TGTGCCAGCAGCCATCCGGGACAGCACTACAATGAGCAGTTCTTC. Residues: CASSHPGQHYNEQFF.

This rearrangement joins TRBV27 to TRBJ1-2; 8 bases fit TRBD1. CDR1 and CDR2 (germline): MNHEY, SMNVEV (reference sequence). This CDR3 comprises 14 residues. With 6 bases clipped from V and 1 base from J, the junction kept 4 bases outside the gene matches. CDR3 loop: CASSPGGNNYGYTF. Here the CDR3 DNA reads TGTGCCAGCAGCCCAGGGGGCAATAACTATGGCTACACCTTC.

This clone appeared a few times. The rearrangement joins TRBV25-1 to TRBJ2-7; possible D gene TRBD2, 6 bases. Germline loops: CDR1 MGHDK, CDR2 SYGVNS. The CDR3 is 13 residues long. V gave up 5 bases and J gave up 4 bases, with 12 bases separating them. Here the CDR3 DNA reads TGTGCCAGCAGTCGGGGGATGGGGTACGAGCAGTACTTC. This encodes CASSRGMGYEQYF.

The CDR3 spells CASSTDRGEAYGYTF. The CDR3 DNA sequence: TGTGCCAGCAGCACCGACAGGGGTGAGGCCTATGGCTACACCTTC. The chain couples TRBV7-2 to TRBJ1-2; 8 bases map to TRBD1. Germline-derived CDR1 and CDR2 are SGHTA and FQGNSA. V lost 5 bases and J lost 4; bases outside the gene matches: 9. This CDR3 comprises 15 residues.

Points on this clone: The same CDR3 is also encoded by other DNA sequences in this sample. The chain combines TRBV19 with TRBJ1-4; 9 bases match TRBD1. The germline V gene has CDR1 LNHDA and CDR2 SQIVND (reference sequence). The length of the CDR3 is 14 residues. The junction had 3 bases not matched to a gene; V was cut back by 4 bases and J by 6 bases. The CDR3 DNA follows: TGTGCCAGTAGTACGGACAGGGGAGATGAAAAACTGTTTTTT. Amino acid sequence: CASSTDRGDEKLFF.

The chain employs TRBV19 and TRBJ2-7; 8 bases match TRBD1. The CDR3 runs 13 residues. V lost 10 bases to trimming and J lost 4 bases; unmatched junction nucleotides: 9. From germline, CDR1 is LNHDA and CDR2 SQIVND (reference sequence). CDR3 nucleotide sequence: TGTGCCACCAGACAGGGGACGGGTTACGAGCAGTACTTC. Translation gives CATRQGTGYEQYF.